The 24 T cell receptor beta chains below were found in one sample sequenced in a study of blood T cell repertoires in COVID-19 (dated by TCRdb to 2020 to 2021). The library was obtained by the immunoSEQ multiplex PCR assay. Sourced from immuneACCESS, this table was stored by TCRdb with only in-frame sequences that have V and J called. A share of the clones is absent; for the studies checked, an unresolved V gene accounts for under half, and the remainder has no known explanation. In all, the sample holds 150,000 to 200,000 clones, and about 81% of those were seen once. The biggest ten clones account for approximately 19% of the sample. The specimen sequenced was peripheral blood. These receptors originate from a woman older than 75 with acute or convalescent COVID-19.

This chain joins TRBV5-4 and TRBJ1-3; no firm D call. The germline V and J ends were trimmed by 0 bases and 0 bases, with 7 bases remaining between them. Germline CDR1 SGHNT, CDR2 YYREEE (reference sequence). The CDR3 is made up of 15 amino acids. Here the CDR3 reads CASSLDGSSGNTIYF. In DNA, the CDR3 is TGTGCCAGCAGCTTGGACGGGAGCTCTGGAAACACCATATATTTT. Using reference TRBV5-4 and TRBJ1-3 for the parts outside the CDR3, the full variable domain is ETGVTQSPTHLIKTRGQQVTLRCSSQSGHNTVSWYQQALGQGPQFIFQYYREEENGRGNFPPRFSGLQFPNYSSELNVNALELDDSALYLCASSLDGSSGNTIYFGEGSWLTVV.

The chain links TRBV6-5 to TRBJ2-1; 10 bases fit TRBD2. Germline V gene sequence: CDR1 MNHEY, CDR2 SVGAGI. The junction had 8 bases not matched to a gene; V was cut back by 6 bases and J by 6 bases. The CDR3 totals 15 residues. The CDR3 sequence is CASSDVASGSNEQFF. CDR3 DNA: TGTGCCAGCAGCGACGTGGCTAGCGGGAGCAATGAGCAGTTCTTC.

V gene TRBV5-1 combines with J gene TRBJ2-2; 7 nucleotides align to TRBD1. The ends lost 3 bases at V and 0 bases at J; junction bases unmatched: 11. Per germline, CDR1 SGHRS and CDR2 YFSETQ. The CDR3 consists of 18 residues. The CDR3 DNA reads TGCGCCAGCAGCTCAAGGTACAGGGGACCTACGAACACCGGGGAGCTGTTTTTT. Encoded protein: CASSSRYRGPTNTGELFF.

For the CDR3, the DNA is TGTGCCAGCAGTGGTGGACTAGGCTACGAGCAGTACTTC. This gives the protein CASSGGLGYEQYF. J is TRBJ2-7 and V is TRBV2; TRBD2 matches at 7 bases. The CDR3 length is 13 residues. Trimming cost V 4 bases and J 3 bases; bases outside gene matches: 3. Germline V gene lookup returns CDR1 SNHLY and CDR2 FYNNEI. Together with reference TRBV2 and TRBJ2-7, the CDR3 gives the full variable domain: EPEVTQTPSHQVTQMGQEVILRCVPISNHLYFYWYRQILGQKVEFLVSFYNNEISEKSEIFDDQFSVERPDGSNFTLKIRSTKLEDSAMYFCASSGGLGYEQYFGPGTRLTVT.

The V call is TRBV4-1, the J call TRBJ2-2, with D maybe TRBD2 (5 bases). Germline V gene data show CDR1 as MGHRA and CDR2 as YSYEKL. Trimming stripped 1 base from V and 4 bases from J, with 10 bases between. CDR3 length: 15 amino acids. CDR3 region: CASSQGRVSTGELFF. The CDR3 DNA is TGCGCCAGCAGCCAAGGGCGGGTGTCCACCGGGGAGCTGTTTTTT.

This chain connects TRBV11-2 to TRBJ2-7; 7 bases match TRBD1. There are 14 residues in the CDR3. CDR1 and CDR2 from the germline V gene are SGHAT and FQNNGV. The V segment lost 0 bases and the J segment 10 bases; nucleotides outside the gene matches: 9. CDR3 region: CASSLDGGQLKQYF. The DNA of the CDR3 is TGTGCCAGCAGCTTAGATGGGGGACAGCTTAAACAGTACTTC.

V gene TRBV11-2 combines with J gene TRBJ2-3; a weak D match, TRBD2 (6 bases). V lost 4 bases and J 3 bases, leaving 20 bases between the germline ends. This CDR3 region has 17 residues. Germline V CDR1 and CDR2: SGHAT, FQNNGV. Here the CDR3 reads CASSSRLGAGSTDTQYF. The CDR3 region has the DNA TGTGCCAGCAGCTCCCGCCTGGGCGCGGGGTCGACAGATACGCAGTATTTT.

The chain uses TRBV11-2 and TRBJ1-1; a weak D match, TRBD1 (5 bases). The CDR3 totals 14 residues. CDR1 is SGHAT, CDR2 FQNNGV, per germline. V dropped 3 bases and J dropped 4 bases, with 12 bases sitting between them. The CDR3: CASSLEGWATEAFF. In nucleotides, the CDR3 is TGTGCCAGCAGCTTGGAGGGGTGGGCCACTGAAGCTTTCTTT.

This clone showed up just once. The J gene is TRBJ1-5, the V gene TRBV15; no firm D call. CDR1 LNHNV and CDR2 YYDKDF come from the germline V gene (reference sequence). V was clipped by 5 bases and J by 4 bases, with 9 bases between them. CDR3 size: 13 residues. For the CDR3, the DNA is TGTGCCACCAGCGCAGGAAGTAATCAGCCCCAGCATTTT. Amino acids: CATSAGSNQPQHF. The full variable domain, rest sourced from reference TRBV15 and TRBJ1-5, is DAMVIQNPRYQVTQFGKPVTLSCSQTLNHNVMYWYQQKSSQAPKLLFHYYDKDFNNEADTPDNFQSRRPNTSFCFLDIRSPGLGDTAMYLCATSAGSNQPQHFGDGTRLSIL.

The CDR3: CATSTTGGIGEQFF. Here the CDR3 DNA reads TGTGCCACCAGTACAACAGGGGGGATCGGTGAGCAGTTCTTC. The chain couples TRBV24-1 to TRBJ2-1, with TRBD1 identical over 8 bases. V trimming: 6 bases; J trimming: 9 bases; junction bases outside the gene matches: 9. This CDR3 has 14 amino acids. Germline CDR1 reads KGHDR; CDR2 reads SFDVKD.

The gene calls are TRBV6-6 and TRBJ2-2, with D possibly matching TRBD1 (6 bases). The V and J ends lost 5 bases and 1 base respectively, with 11 bases between them. The CDR3 has 15 amino acids. The germline CDR1 and CDR2 sequences are MNHNY and SVGAGI (reference sequence). In DNA, the CDR3 is TGTGCCAGCAGTACACTACAGGGGAACACCGGGGAGCTGTTTTTT. It translates to CASSTLQGNTGELFF.

V usage is TRBV19 and J usage is TRBJ1-2; D not resolved. Germline loops: CDR1 LNHDA, CDR2 SQIVND (reference sequence). Trimming left V 6 bases short and J 5 bases short, with 13 bases between. The CDR3 contains 13 residues. CDR3 sequence (DNA): TGTGCCAGTAGACGCGGGGTACGGTATGGCTACACCTTC. Translation: CASRRGVRYGYTF.

The chain employs TRBV12-3 or TRBV12-4 and TRBJ2-7; possible D gene TRBD2, 5 bases. Trimming cost V 6 bases and J 3 bases, with 9 bases left between them. The CDR3 spans 12 residues. Written as DNA, the CDR3 is TGTGCCAGCAGCGTCGAGGGCTACGAGCAGTACTTC. Translation gives CASSVEGYEQYF.

In this sample, this clone turned up a few times. This chain connects TRBV7-9 to TRBJ1-2; the D gene is possibly TRBD1 (5 bases). Germline lookup yields CDR1 SEHNR and CDR2 FQNEAQ (reference sequence). CDR3 size: 15 residues. V was clipped by 8 bases and J by 0 bases, with 16 bases between them. CDR3 amino acids: CASSITGPPNYGYTF. In nucleotides, the CDR3 is TGTGCCAGCTCTATCACAGGCCCACCTAACTATGGCTACACCTTC.

This clone was picked up one time. The chain uses TRBV30 and TRBJ2-3; D may be TRBD2 (6 bases). V lost 5 bases, J lost 4 bases, and 22 bases lay in between. This CDR3 spans 16 amino acids. The V gene's germline CDR1 is GTSNPN and CDR2 SVGIG (reference sequence). CDR3 DNA: TGTGCCTGGGGCCGGACAAGGACTATTTCAGCAGATACGCAGTATTTT. Residues: CAWGRTRTISADTQYF.

CDR3 sequence (DNA): TGCGCCAGCAGCCAAGCCCGACTAGTCTCCCGATACAATGAGCAGTTCTTC. It encodes CASSQARLVSRYNEQFF. The chain is built from TRBV4-1 and TRBJ2-1; the D gene is possibly TRBD2 (6 bases). In germline, CDR1 is MGHRA, CDR2 YSYEKL. This CDR3 region has 17 residues. Between the trimmed V and J ends, which lost 1 base and 4 bases, there was a span of 17 bases.

The sample holds one count of this clone. The chain carries TRBV18 and TRBJ1-3; D might be TRBD1 (6 bases). This CDR3 spans 15 amino acids. The V end lost 2 bases, the J end lost 3 bases, and 11 bases lay between the germline ends. The germline CDR1 and CDR2 sequences are KGHSH and LQKENI. The CDR3 nucleotides read TGTGCCAGCTCACCAAACCAGGGGAATGGAAACACCATATATTTT. Protein sequence: CASSPNQGNGNTIYF.

This chain uses TRBV5-1 with TRBJ2-2; TRBD2 aligns across 7 bases. J gave up 4 bases and V 2 bases, and 8 bases lay outside the gene matches. This CDR3 is 16 amino acids long. Germline CDR1 and CDR2: SGHRS and YFSETQ. The chain's CDR3 is CASSFPLGGVTGELFF. CDR3 nucleotides: TGCGCCAGCAGCTTCCCCCTTGGGGGGGTCACCGGGGAGCTGTTTTTT.

The chain employs TRBV12-5 and TRBJ1-1, with 10 bases lining up with TRBD1. Germline V gene lookup returns CDR1 LGHNT and CDR2 FRNRAP. Trimming took 1 base from V and 4 from J; bases not matched to a gene: 12. This CDR3 has 18 residues. For the CDR3, the DNA is TGTGCTAGTGGTTTGGACTTTGCCGGGACAGGGGCGCCCACTGAAGCTTTCTTT. Amino acid sequence: CASGLDFAGTGAPTEAFF.

Written as DNA, the CDR3 is TGTGCCAGCAGTTACTCAGGGGCTAATGAAAAACTGTTTTTT. Translation gives CASSYSGANEKLFF. The V call is TRBV6-5, the J call TRBJ1-4, with a possible D match to TRBD1 (5 bases). CDR1 MNHEY and CDR2 SVGAGI come from the germline V gene. Between the trimmed V and J ends, which lost 0 bases and 3 bases, there was a span of 5 bases. The CDR3 extends over 14 amino acids.

The table lists this clone with a count of one. The chain joins TRBV27 to TRBJ2-7; D is possibly TRBD1 (5 bases). CDR3 length: 15 residues. V was shortened by 4 bases and J by 4 bases, with 17 bases between the two germline ends. The V gene's germline CDR1 is MNHEY and CDR2 SMNVEV (reference sequence). Here the CDR3 DNA reads TGTGCCAGCAGTTCCCCTCAGCAGGGTCTATACGAGCAGTACTTC. Encoded protein: CASSSPQQGLYEQYF.

The V call is TRBV29-1, the J call TRBJ1-6; 9 positions match TRBD1. This CDR3 has 14 amino acids. Germline-derived CDR1 and CDR2 are SQVTM and ANQGSEA. The CDR3 DNA is TGCAATTCTATAGGCCGGGACAGGGATTCACCCCTCCACTTT. Translating gives CNSIGRDRDSPLHF.

This sequence joins TRBV28 and TRBJ2-7; no reliable D call. Trimming removed 8 bases from V and 0 bases from J, with 11 bases in between. CDR1 MDHEN and CDR2 SYDVKM come from the germline V gene. This CDR3 contains 13 residues. Here the CDR3 reads CASVRSSSYEQYF. DNA of the CDR3: TGTGCCAGCGTGAGGAGCAGCTCCTACGAGCAGTACTTC.

The CDR3 region is CASSLAGGGTYNEQFF. The CDR3 DNA reads as TGTGCCAGCAGCTTAGCTGGCGGGGGTACCTACAATGAGCAGTTCTTC. The chain uses TRBV7-2 and TRBJ2-1; 7 nucleotides line up with TRBD2. After removal of 0 bases from V and 2 bases from J, the junction contained 4 bases not matched to a gene. Germline values: CDR1 SGHTA, CDR2 FQGNSA. The CDR3 length is 16 residues.